Listed below are T cell receptor beta chains from one sample, sequenced in a study of blood T cell repertoires in COVID-19. Sequencing used immunoSEQ multiplex PCR; TCRdb keeps in-frame clones, though not all of them. This repertoire shows 300,000 to 450,000 clones, 88% found once; its top ten account for approximately 1.2%. The sample taken for sequencing was PBMCs or T cells enriched from blood (not recorded which). These receptors were collected from a woman younger than 35 who had recovered from COVID-19. CDR3s include the opening cysteine and the closing phenylalanine or tryptophan. D genes are given only for firm matches. Some rows have no size entry. The others give once, few or many, or a class for an expanded clone.

D gene | clone size | J gene | V gene | CDR3 DNA | CDR3 protein
TRBD2 | NA | TRBJ2-2 | TRBV6-5 | TGTGCCAGCAGTTACTCGATGGCGGGGGACACCGGGGAGCTGTTTTTT | CASSYSMAGDTGELFF
NA | once | TRBJ2-3 | TRBV30 | TGTGCCTGGAGTTACGGGACTGGGACAGATACGCAGTATTTT | CAWSYGTGTDTQYF
TRBD2 | once | TRBJ2-5 | TRBV5-6 | TGTGCCAGCAGCTTCCCCCGCGGGGGGGCCATGGGGGAGACCCAGTACTTC | CASSFPRGGAMGETQYF
NA | NA | TRBJ2-7 | TRBV4-3 | TGCGCCAGCAGCCAAGATCAAGGGGCCGAGCAGTACTTC | CASSQDQGAEQYF
NA | NA | TRBJ1-2 | TRBV7-2 | TGTGCCAGCAGCTCCCCCTCCTCCTATGGCTACACCTTC | CASSSPSSYGYTF
TRBD1 | NA | TRBJ1-2 | TRBV9 | TGTGCCAGCAGCTTACAGGGGGCACCCCACTATGGCTACACCTTC | CASSLQGAPHYGYTF
NA | NA | TRBJ1-4 | TRBV2 | TGTGCCAGCAGTGCCGCCGGGAATACTAATGAAAAACTGTTTTTT | CASSAAGNTNEKLFF
TRBD1 | NA | TRBJ2-2 | TRBV29-1 | TGCAGCGTCGAGATATCGGGACAGGGCGAAGTGGGGGAGCTGTTTTTT | CSVEISGQGEVGELFF
TRBD2 | NA | TRBJ2-3 | TRBV7-8 | TGTGCCAGCAGCCCTGGGACTAGCGGGGCCACAGATACGCAGTATTTT | CASSPGTSGATDTQYF
TRBD1 | few | TRBJ1-2 | TRBV7-2 | TGTGCCAGCAGCTTGCCGGGACAGGCGGCTGGCTACACCTTC | CASSLPGQAAGYTF
TRBD2 | NA | TRBJ2-7 | TRBV6-5 | TGTGCCAGCAGGAGCGGGGGGGCCTATTACGAGCAGTACTTC | CASRSGGAYYEQYF
NA | once | TRBJ2-7 | TRBV5-8 | TGTGCCAGCAGCTTGGATAGATACAGGGTCTCGCACGAGCAGTACTTC | CASSLDRYRVSHEQYF
NA | once | TRBJ2-3 | TRBV10-3 | TGTGCCATCAGTGAGTCGTTGGCAGGGGCAAGCACAGATACGCAGTATTTT | CAISESLAGASTDTQYF
TRBD1 | NA | TRBJ2-5 | TRBV28 | TGTGCCAGCACCAAAACCCGGGACAGGGTACAAGAGACCCAGTACTTC | CASTKTRDRVQETQYF
NA | NA | TRBJ1-5 | TRBV2 | TGTGCCAGCAGTGATCCCAACAGGGAAAATCAGCCCCAGCATTTT | CASSDPNRENQPQHF
NA | NA | TRBJ1-2 | TRBV29-1 | TGCAGCGTTCCGGGGGTTCATGGCTACACCTTC | CSVPGVHGYTF
NA | NA | TRBJ1-6 | TRBV7-2 | TGTGCCAGCAGCCAGGGGACCGGGGAGACTGCACCCCTCCACTTT | CASSQGTGETAPLHF
TRBD1 | NA | TRBJ1-2 | TRBV7-9 | TGTGCCAGCAGCCGAATCCGGGACAGGGCCATGTCAAACTATGGCTACACCTTC | CASSRIRDRAMSNYGYTF
NA | NA | TRBJ1-1 | TRBV12-5 | TGTGCTAGTGGGGCCTTGTCGAACACTGAAGCTTTCTTT | CASGALSNTEAFF
TRBD2 | once | TRBJ2-7 | TRBV3-1/TRBV3-2 | TGTGCCAGCAGTCACGCGGCTAGCGGGATCTCCTACGAGCAGTACTTC | CASSHAASGISYEQYF
NA | NA | TRBJ2-7 | TRBV4-3 | TGCGCCAGCAGCCAGAATCCGGGGAAGAGTTTCGAGCAGTACTTC | CASSQNPGKSFEQYF
NA | NA | TRBJ1-6 | TRBV6-2/TRBV6-3 | TGTGCCAGCAGTTACCCTCTGAGCTCCTATAATTCACCCCTCCACTTT | CASSYPLSSYNSPLHF